This TCR beta chain was obtained from a study of cytomegalovirus exposure and HLA in healthy donors. The CDR3 length is 13 residues. The germline V gene has CDR1 LNHDA and CDR2 SQIVND (reference sequence). V was clipped by 4 bases and J by 5 bases, with 11 bases between them. TCRdb keeps only in-frame clones here, not all; method: immunoSEQ multiplex PCR. Of about 270,000 clones listed, about 86% were seen once; the top ten hold 1%. The sequenced material came from PBMCs. The receptor was isolated from a woman between 18 and 29 years old in good health and CMV-seronegative. The chain recombines TRBV19 with TRBJ2-5; weak D call: TRBD1 (6 bases). The CDR3 DNA reads TGTGCCAGTAGTACCTCAGACAGGGAGACCCAGTACTTC. This encodes CASSTSDRETQYF.